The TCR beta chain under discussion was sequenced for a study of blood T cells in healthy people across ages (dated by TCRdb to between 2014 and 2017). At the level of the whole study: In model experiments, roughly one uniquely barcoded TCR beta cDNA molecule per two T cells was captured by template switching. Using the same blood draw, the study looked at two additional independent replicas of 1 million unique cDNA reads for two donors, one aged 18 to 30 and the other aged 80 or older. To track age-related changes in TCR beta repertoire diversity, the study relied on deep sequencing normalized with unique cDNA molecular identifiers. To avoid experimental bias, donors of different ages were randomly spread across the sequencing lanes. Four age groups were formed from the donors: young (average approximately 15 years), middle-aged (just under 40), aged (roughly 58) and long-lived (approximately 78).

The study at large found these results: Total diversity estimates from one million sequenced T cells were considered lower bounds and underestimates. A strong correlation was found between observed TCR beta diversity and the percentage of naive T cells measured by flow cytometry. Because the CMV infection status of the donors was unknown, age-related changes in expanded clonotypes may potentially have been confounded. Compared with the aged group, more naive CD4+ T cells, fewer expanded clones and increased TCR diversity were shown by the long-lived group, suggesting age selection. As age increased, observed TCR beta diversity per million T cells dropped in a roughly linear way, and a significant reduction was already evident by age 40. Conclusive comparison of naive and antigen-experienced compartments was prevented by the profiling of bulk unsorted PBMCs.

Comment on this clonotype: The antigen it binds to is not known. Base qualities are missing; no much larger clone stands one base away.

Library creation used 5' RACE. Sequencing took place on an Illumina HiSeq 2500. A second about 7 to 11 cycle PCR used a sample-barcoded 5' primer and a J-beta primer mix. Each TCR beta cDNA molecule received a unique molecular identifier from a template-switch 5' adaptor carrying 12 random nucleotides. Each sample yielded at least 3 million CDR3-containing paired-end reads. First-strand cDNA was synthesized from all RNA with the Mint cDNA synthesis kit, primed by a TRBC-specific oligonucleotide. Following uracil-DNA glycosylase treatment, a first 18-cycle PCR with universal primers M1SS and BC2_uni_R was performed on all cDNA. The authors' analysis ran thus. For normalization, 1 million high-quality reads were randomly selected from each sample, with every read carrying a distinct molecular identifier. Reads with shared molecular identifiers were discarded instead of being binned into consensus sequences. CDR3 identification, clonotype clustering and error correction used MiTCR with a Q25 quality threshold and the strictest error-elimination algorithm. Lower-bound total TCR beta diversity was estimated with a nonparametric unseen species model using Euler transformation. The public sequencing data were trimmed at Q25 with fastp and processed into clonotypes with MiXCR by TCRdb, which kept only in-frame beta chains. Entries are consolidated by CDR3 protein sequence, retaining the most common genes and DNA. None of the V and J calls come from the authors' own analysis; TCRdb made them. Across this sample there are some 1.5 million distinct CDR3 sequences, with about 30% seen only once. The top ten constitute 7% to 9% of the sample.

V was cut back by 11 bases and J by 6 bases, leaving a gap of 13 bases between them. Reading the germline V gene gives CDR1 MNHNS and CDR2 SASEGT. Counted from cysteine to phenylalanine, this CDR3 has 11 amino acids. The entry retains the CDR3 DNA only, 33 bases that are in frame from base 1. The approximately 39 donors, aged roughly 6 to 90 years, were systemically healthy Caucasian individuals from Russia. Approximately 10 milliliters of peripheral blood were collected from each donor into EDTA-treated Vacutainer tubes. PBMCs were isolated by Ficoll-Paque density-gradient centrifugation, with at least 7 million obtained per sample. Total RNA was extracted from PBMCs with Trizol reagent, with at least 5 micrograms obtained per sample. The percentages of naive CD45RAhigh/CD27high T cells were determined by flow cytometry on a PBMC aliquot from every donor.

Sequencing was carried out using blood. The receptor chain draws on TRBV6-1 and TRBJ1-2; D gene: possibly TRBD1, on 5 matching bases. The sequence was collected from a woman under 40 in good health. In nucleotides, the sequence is TGTGCCGTCCGCAGGGAAGATGGCTACACCTTC. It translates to CAVRREDGYTF.